This TCR beta chain was retrieved from a study of CD8 T cells in Susac syndrome (dated by TCRdb to about 2019). Regarding the research as a whole: Of the Susac syndrome patients who were sequenced, five or six had clinically active disease and roughly eight were in clinical remission. At blood withdrawal, Susac syndrome patients were therapy-naive, treated with corticosteroids (with IVIg additionally given to some), or treated with IVIg alone. Repertoire sequencing was used to test whether CD8+ T cell activation and differentiation in Susac syndrome was antigen driven. What the study reported, not specific to this receptor: In the CD4+ T cell repertoire of Susac syndrome patients, clonal expansion was not detected. The number of individuals in the TCR sequencing and HLA analysis was acknowledged as relatively small.

RNA was extracted with the RNeasy kit and about 0.45 to 1 ug was reverse transcribed using random hexamers. The immunoSEQ multiplex PCR assay, which covers 54 Vbeta and 13 Jbeta segments, was used to amplify TCR beta CDR3 regions. Bias from PCR amplification was corrected by using a synthetic template baseline for primer optimization and for computational correction. For the original study's pipeline: Reads were annotated to V, D and J genes according to IMGT and were analyzed with immunoSEQ Analyzer, with only productive sequences retained. To calculate clonality, Shannon entropy was normalized by log2 of the number of productive unique sequences and then subtracted from one. Public and private clones were assessed among the 100 most prevalent clones of each patient and control. Clones were defined as Susac-specific if absent from the healthy and MS cohorts, from over a thousand published viral clones and from other ImmuneACCESS disease sequences. TCRdb reprocessed the public reads (quality trimming at Q25 with fastp, clone calling with MiXCR) and kept in-frame beta chains. Records with the same CDR3 protein are collapsed into one entry carrying the most frequent genes and DNA. Clone size and V and J calls follow TCRdb, not the original study. The sample contains 95,000 to 150,000 distinct CDR3 sequences, over 90% of them found a single time. About 0.14% of the sample goes to the ten largest clones.

Concerning this clonotype: There is no known antigen for this receptor. No qualities accompany the bases; no much larger clone lies one base away.

Peripheral blood CD8+ and CD4+ T cells from healthy donors, Susac syndrome patients and multiple sclerosis patients were profiled by high-throughput TCR beta sequencing. Susac syndrome patients met recently defined diagnostic criteria for definite or probable disease. Bulk CD8+ and CD4+ T cells were purified magnetically by negative isolation, whereas CD8+ TEMRA cells were enriched by FACS. Blood was collected in EDTA tubes and processed within 24 hours, with PBMCs isolated through density gradient centrifugation. PBMCs intended for TCR sequencing were cryopreserved in liquid nitrogen and were subsequently thawed in a 37 degrees C water bath. A purity of at least 90% was achieved for sorted or isolated CD4+, CD8+ and CD8+ TEMRA cells. This receptor was obtained from a human donor with Susac syndrome. The sample comprised CD4+ T cells from PBMCs.

The DNA sequence follows: TGTGCCTGGTCTTGGAACAATGAGCAGTTCTTC. This gives the protein CAWSWNNEQFF. Here the chain combines TRBV30 and TRBJ2-1; too little of a D gene remains to name it. A distance of 7 bases separates the germline ends of V and J, which lose 5 bases and 5 bases respectively. The CDR3 has 11 amino acids, counting the end cysteine and phenylalanine. CDR3 DNA is the only sequence kept; it has 33 bases, read in frame from the first base. CDR1 GTSNPN and CDR2 SVGIG were looked up in the germline V gene (reference sequence).